The 27 T cell receptor beta chains below all came from one sample that was sequenced in a study of blood T cell repertoires in COVID-19. Assay: immunoSEQ multiplex PCR; the TCRdb copy retains only in-frame clones and omits some. The data hold 150,000 or so clones, with about four fifths observed a single time. What was sequenced was peripheral blood. All receptors come from a woman aged 80 or older with acute or convalescent COVID-19.

The chain uses TRBV4-1 and TRBJ2-5; tentative D call: TRBD2 (6 bases). This CDR3 is built from 14 residues. The V gene lost 4 bases and the J gene lost 9 bases, with 18 bases spanning the gap. CDR1 is MGHRA, CDR2 YSYEKL, per germline. CDR3 sequence (DNA): TGCGCCAGCAGCCTCTTGGGACTGCTCAACGCCCAGTACTTC. Translation: CASSLLGLLNAQYF.

This clone was seen once. The V call is TRBV2, the J call TRBJ2-5, with TRBD1 identical over 12 bases. CDR1 is SNHLY, CDR2 FYNNEI, per germline. V gave up 2 bases and J gave up 7 bases; unmatched junction bases: 11. This CDR3 spans 17 amino acids. CDR3 in amino acids: CASSELWGQGAEGTQYF. The CDR3 coding sequence is TGTGCCAGCAGTGAATTGTGGGGACAGGGGGCCGAGGGGACCCAGTACTTC.

The V and J genes are TRBV11-3 and TRBJ2-3, with TRBD2 as a possible D gene (7 bases). CDR1 is SGHNT, CDR2 YENEEA, per germline. The CDR3 consists of 14 residues. Trimming stripped 7 bases from V and 0 bases from J, with 11 bases between. CDR3 nucleotide sequence: TGTGCCAGCACCAGGGGAGGGAGCACAGATACGCAGTATTTT. Residues: CASTRGGSTDTQYF. The entire variable domain, with the rest obtained from reference TRBV11-3 and TRBJ2-3, is as follows: EAGVVQSPRYKIIEKKQPVAFWCNPISGHNTLYWYLQNLGQGPELLIRYENEEAVDDSQLPKDRFSAERLKGVDSTLKIQPAELGDSAVYLCASTRGGSTDTQYFGPGTRLTVL.

This clone was recorded once. The chain uses TRBV29-1 and TRBJ2-3, with TRBD1 matching 11 bases. The ends lost 6 bases at V and 5 bases at J; junction bases unmatched: 13. CDR1 is SQVTM and CDR2 is ANQGSEA in the germline V gene. CDR3 size: 16 residues. DNA of the CDR3: TGCAGCGTCGGATTAGGGACAGGGGGTCGGGGAGATACGCAGTATTTT. The encoded protein is CSVGLGTGGRGDTQYF.

In the case of this clone: The sample has other DNA sequences that encode this CDR3 too. The chain couples TRBV7-2 to TRBJ2-1, with a tentative D call TRBD2 (7 bases). Germline V gene data show CDR1 as SGHTA and CDR2 as FQGNSA. The CDR3 is made up of 14 amino acids. V was clipped by 8 bases and J by 2 bases, with 13 bases between them. CDR3 nucleotides: TGTGCCAGCCAAGGGGGGGGCCCCTACAATGAGCAGTTCTTC. Translating gives CASQGGGPYNEQFF.

J is TRBJ1-5 and V is TRBV28, with D perhaps matching TRBD1 (6 bases). Germline lookup yields CDR1 MDHEN and CDR2 SYDVKM. The germline V and J ends were trimmed by 3 bases and 9 bases, with 15 bases remaining between them. The CDR3 loop spans 14 amino acids. The DNA of the CDR3 is TGTGCCAGCAGTTTGGAGGCAGGGGAATGGCCCCAGCATTTT. Its protein product is CASSLEAGEWPQHF. The full variable domain, its missing parts supplied by reference TRBV28 and TRBJ1-5, is DVKVTQSSRYLVKRTGEKVFLECVQDMDHENMFWYRQDPGLGLRLIYFSYDVKMKEKGDIPEGYSVSREKKERFSLILESASTNQTSMYLCASSLEAGEWPQHFGDGTRLSIL.

Only a few counts were recorded for this clone. This sequence joins TRBV6-2 or TRBV6-3 and TRBJ1-4; no reliable D call. CDR1 MNHEY and CDR2 SVGEGT come from the germline V gene. V gave up 4 bases and J gave up 0 bases, with 6 bases separating them. The CDR3 contains 14 residues. The CDR3 region has the DNA TGTGCCAGCAGTTGGACTACAACTAATGAAAAACTGTTTTTT. The encoded protein is CASSWTTTNEKLFF.

The chain employs TRBV27 and TRBJ2-5; D may be TRBD1 (6 bases). The CDR3 is 14 residues long. In germline, CDR1 is MNHEY, CDR2 SMNVEV (reference sequence). V was trimmed by 2 bases and J by 4 bases, leaving 11 bases between them. DNA of the CDR3: TGTGCCAGCAGTTTAGACAGGCGAGGAGAGACCCAGTACTTC. This codes for CASSLDRRGETQYF.

The gene calls are TRBV29-1 and TRBJ2-1, with 7 bases identical to TRBD2. V was pared by 7 bases and J by 6 bases, with 0 bases of the junction left unmatched. CDR1 is SQVTM, CDR2 ANQGSEA, per germline. The CDR3 covers 10 residues. CDR3 DNA sequence: TGCAGCGGCGGGGGCAATGAGCAGTTCTTC. Protein sequence: CSGGGNEQFF.

The chain combines TRBV7-9 with TRBJ2-2, with 8 bases identical to TRBD1. Trimming cost V 7 bases and J 7 bases; bases outside gene matches: 11. The length of the CDR3 is 15 residues. Germline CDR1 SEHNR, CDR2 FQNEAQ (reference sequence). CDR3 sequence reads: CASNLGQGGGGELFF. The CDR3 region has the DNA TGTGCCAGCAACCTCGGACAGGGTGGTGGCGGGGAGCTGTTTTTT.

This chain joins TRBV5-1 and TRBJ1-6; 8 bases map to TRBD1. CDR1 is SGHRS and CDR2 is YFSETQ in the germline V gene. This CDR3 region has 15 residues. Trimming removed 3 bases from V and 7 bases from J; junction bases left unmatched: 6. CDR3 DNA: TGCGCCAGCAGCTCCTGGACAGGGATGAATTCACCCCTCCACTTT. It encodes CASSSWTGMNSPLHF.

The rearrangement uses TRBV28 and TRBJ1-5; D is uncertain. Germline loops: CDR1 MDHEN, CDR2 SYDVKM. Trimming took 4 bases from V and 0 from J, leaving 10 bases between them. CDR3 length: 15 residues. CDR3 nucleotide sequence: TGTGCCAGCAGTTCTCCCGCGGCTAGCAATCAGCCCCAGCATTTT. Protein: CASSSPAASNQPQHF.

The V call is TRBV15, the J call TRBJ2-2, with 10 nucleotides matching TRBD1. The CDR3 totals 15 residues. Per the germline V gene, CDR1 is LNHNV and CDR2 is YYDKDF (reference sequence). The J segment lost 6 bases and the V segment lost 3 bases, leaving 4 bases of the junction unmatched. CDR3 sequence: CATSRDRGSAGELFF. CDR3 sequence (DNA): TGTGCCACCAGCAGGGACAGGGGGTCCGCCGGGGAGCTGTTTTTT.

This clone showed up just once. The rearrangement uses TRBV5-4 and TRBJ2-7, with a tentative D call TRBD1 (6 bases). The germline V gene encodes CDR1 SGHNT and CDR2 YYREEE (reference sequence). CDR3 length: 14 amino acids. V lost 4 bases, J lost 3 bases, and 14 bases lay in between. In DNA form, the CDR3 reads TGTGCCAGCAGCCTCGCAGGGGTGGTCTACGAGCAGTACTTC. Translating it yields CASSLAGVVYEQYF. Filled out from reference TRBV5-4 and TRBJ2-7, the complete variable domain reads ETGVTQSPTHLIKTRGQQVTLRCSSQSGHNTVSWYQQALGQGPQFIFQYYREEENGRGNFPPRFSGLQFPNYSSELNVNALELDDSALYLCASSLAGVVYEQYFGPGTRLTVT.

Written as DNA, the CDR3 is TGTGCCAGCTCACCCGGGACAGGGGACGAGCAGTACTTC. Residues: CASSPGTGDEQYF. The chain recombines TRBV18 with TRBJ2-7, with 10 bases lining up with TRBD1. This CDR3 comprises 13 residues. The germline V gene has CDR1 KGHSH and CDR2 LQKENI. J lost 5 bases, V lost 3 bases, and 1 base had no gene match. The full variable domain, with the rest looked up from reference TRBV18 and TRBJ2-7, is NAGVMQNPRHLVRRRGQEARLRCSPMKGHSHVYWYRQLPEEGLKFMVYLQKENIIDESGMPKERFSAEFPKEGPSILRIQQVVRGDSAAYFCASSPGTGDEQYFGPGTRLTVT.

The chain couples TRBV19 to TRBJ2-3, with D possibly TRBD1 on 5 matching bases. Trimming cost V 1 base and J 2 bases, with 7 bases left between them. Germline lookup yields CDR1 LNHDA and CDR2 SQIVND (reference sequence). The CDR3 is made up of 14 amino acids. The CDR3 DNA reads TGTGCCAGTAGTATAGGACAGAACACAGATACGCAGTATTTT. Amino acids: CASSIGQNTDTQYF. Variable domain in full (rest from reference TRBV19 and TRBJ2-3): DGGITQSPKYLFRKEGQNVTLSCEQNLNHDAMYWYRQDPGQGLRLIYYSQIVNDFQKGDIAEGYSVSREKKESFPLTVTSAQKNPTAFYLCASSIGQNTDTQYFGPGTRLTVL.

Regarding this clone: The sample has other DNA sequences that encode this CDR3 too. This sequence joins TRBV5-1 and TRBJ1-1; unclear D gene. This CDR3 region has 13 residues. Germline CDR1 is SGHRS and CDR2 is YFSETQ. Trimming took 0 bases from V and 1 from J, leaving 4 bases between them. As DNA, the CDR3 is TGCGCCAGCAGCTTGGGAGAGAACACTGAAGCTTTCTTT. Translating gives CASSLGENTEAFF.

V usage is TRBV5-4 and J usage is TRBJ1-1; TRBD1 matches at 7 bases. The germline gives CDR1 SGHNT, CDR2 YYREEE (reference sequence). CDR3 size: 15 residues. The V gene end was trimmed by 0 bases and the J gene end by 8 bases; junction bases not matched to a gene: 10. This CDR3 reads CASSLEGRGASEAFF. The CDR3 nucleotides are TGTGCCAGCAGCTTGGAGGGCAGGGGGGCATCAGAAGCTTTCTTT.

This chain connects TRBV2 to TRBJ2-7; maybe TRBD2 (5 bases). The CDR3 totals 14 residues. V dropped 8 bases and J dropped 6 bases, with 20 bases sitting between them. CDR1 is SNHLY and CDR2 is FYNNEI in the germline V gene. The CDR3 here is CASGVRSRAGEQYF. In nucleotides, the CDR3 is TGTGCCAGCGGGGTTCGGTCGAGGGCTGGCGAGCAGTACTTC.

The chain links TRBV6-2 or TRBV6-3 to TRBJ2-1; 10 bases agree with TRBD2. In germline, CDR1 is MNHEY, CDR2 SVGEGT. After removal of 2 bases from V and 6 bases from J, the junction contained 7 bases not matched to a gene. The CDR3 consists of 16 residues. The DNA of the CDR3 is TGTGCCAGCAGTTACCTCCTAGCGGGGGTAGGCAATGAGCAGTTCTTC. The encoded protein is CASSYLLAGVGNEQFF.

The V and J genes are TRBV19 and TRBJ2-3; D is possibly TRBD1 (5 bases). CDR1 LNHDA and CDR2 SQIVND come from the germline V gene (reference sequence). The CDR3 covers 13 residues. Trimming took off 5 bases at V and 2 bases at J, with 8 bases between the two ends. The CDR3 coding sequence is TGTGCCAGTAGTTCGGACATCACAGATACGCAGTATTTT. Its protein is CASSSDITDTQYF.

A note on this clone: Other DNA sequences of this sample code for an identical CDR3. V usage is TRBV5-1 and J usage is TRBJ1-1; TRBD1 matches 9 bases. V was pared by 4 bases and J by 5 bases, with 6 bases of the junction left unmatched. The germline gives CDR1 SGHRS, CDR2 YFSETQ. CDR3 length: 14 amino acids. CDR3 sequence reads: CASSLGTGLTEAFF. CDR3 DNA: TGCGCCAGCAGCCTGGGGACAGGGCTGACTGAAGCTTTCTTT.

The chain uses TRBV7-3 and TRBJ2-7, with 13 nucleotides matching TRBD2. The CDR3 extends over 16 amino acids. The germline CDR1 and CDR2 sequences are SGHTA and FQGTGA. Germline trimming cut 5 bases from V and 2 bases from J; bases unmatched to any gene: 6. The CDR3 sequence: CASSPGLAGAAYEQYF. The CDR3, as DNA: TGTGCCAGCAGCCCCGGACTAGCGGGGGCCGCCTACGAGCAGTACTTC.

The chain links TRBV24-1 to TRBJ2-1; maybe TRBD2 (5 bases). Germline V gene lookup returns CDR1 KGHDR and CDR2 SFDVKD. CDR3 length equals 15 residues. V lost 4 bases to trimming and J lost 2 bases, with 11 bases between them. CDR3 residues: CATSEGRGTYNEQFF. CDR3 nucleotide sequence: TGTGCCACCAGTGAAGGACGGGGAACCTACAATGAGCAGTTCTTC.

This clone is a singleton in its sample. The chain recombines TRBV6-2 or TRBV6-3 with TRBJ1-5; tentatively, D is TRBD1 (5 bases). Germline V gene lookup returns CDR1 MNHEY and CDR2 SVGEGT. This CDR3 is 16 amino acids long. Trimming removed 2 bases at V and 2 bases at J, with 13 bases between. Here the CDR3 reads CASSYPPGKGNQPQHF. CDR3 nucleotides: TGTGCCAGCAGTTACCCCCCAGGGAAGGGCAATCAGCCCCAGCATTTT.

This clone was counted once. This rearrangement joins TRBV18 to TRBJ1-2, with TRBD1 identical over 7 bases. Germline CDR1 reads KGHSH; CDR2 reads LQKENI. The CDR3 contains 15 residues. V lost 1 base, J lost 4 bases, and 6 bases stayed unmatched. DNA for the CDR3: TGTGCCAGCTCACCACTTTTGACAGGGCGCTATGGCTACACCTTC. Amino acids: CASSPLLTGRYGYTF.

The rearrangement joins TRBV12-5 to TRBJ1-2; 7 positions agree with TRBD1. CDR3 length equals 13 residues. CDR1 and CDR2 from the germline V gene are LGHNT and FRNRAP. Trimming took 6 bases from V and 3 from J; bases not matched to a gene: 4. CDR3 bases: TGTGCTAGTGGGGAGGGGGCTCACTATGGCTACACCTTC. Translating it yields CASGEGAHYGYTF.